This record covers a single T cell receptor beta chain. The RNA input was about 0.5 to 1 ug, and it was reverse transcribed with random hexamers. The TCR beta CDR3 was amplified by immunoSEQ multiplex PCR across 54 Vbeta, 13 Jbeta. A single record per CDR3 protein comes from TCRdb applying MiXCR to the immunoSEQ multiplex PCR reads. The table lists more than 70,000 distinct CDR3 sequences, approximately 92% of them singletons. The length of the CDR3 is 15 residues. Germline loops: CDR1 PRHDT, CDR2 FYEKMQ (reference sequence). V dropped 2 bases and J dropped 8; count of bases not matched to a gene: 6. These data originate in a study of CD8 T cells in Susac syndrome. TEMRA cells were enriched by FACS, and CD4+ and CD8+ T cells were negatively isolated.

This sequence originates from a human donor in good health. The V and J genes are TRBV13 and TRBJ2-1, with 10 bases aligning to TRBD2. Sample: CD8+ T cells from PBMCs. The CDR3, as DNA: TGTGCCAGCAGCTTAAGCGGGGGGGCCGAATATGAGCAGTTCTTC. It is translated as CASSLSGGAEYEQFF.